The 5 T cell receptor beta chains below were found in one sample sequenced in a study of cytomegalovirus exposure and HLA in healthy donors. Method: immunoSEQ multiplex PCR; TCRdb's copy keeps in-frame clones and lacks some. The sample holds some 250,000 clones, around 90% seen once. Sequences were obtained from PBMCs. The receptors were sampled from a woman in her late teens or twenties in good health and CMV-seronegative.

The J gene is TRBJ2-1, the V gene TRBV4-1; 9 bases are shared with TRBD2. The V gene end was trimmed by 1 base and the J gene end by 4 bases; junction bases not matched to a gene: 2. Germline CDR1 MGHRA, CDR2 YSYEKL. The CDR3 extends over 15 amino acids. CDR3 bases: TGCGCCAGCAGCCAAGTTGCGGGGGGGTACAATGAGCAGTTCTTC. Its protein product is CASSQVAGGYNEQFF.

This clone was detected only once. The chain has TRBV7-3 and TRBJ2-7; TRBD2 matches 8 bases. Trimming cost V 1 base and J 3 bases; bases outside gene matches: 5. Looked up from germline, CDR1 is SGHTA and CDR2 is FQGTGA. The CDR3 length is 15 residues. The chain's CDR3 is CASSLIGSGVYEQYF. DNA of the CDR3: TGTGCCAGCAGCTTAATCGGTAGCGGGGTCTACGAGCAGTACTTC.

CDR3 amino acids: CASGLDTGQPSTDTQYF. In DNA form, the CDR3 reads TGTGCCAGCGGCCTAGATACCGGACAACCCAGCACAGATACGCAGTATTTT. The chain uses TRBV28 and TRBJ2-3; TRBD1 is a possible D gene (5 bases). V was trimmed by 8 bases and J by 0 bases, leaving 21 bases between them. CDR3 length: 17 residues. CDR1 is MDHEN and CDR2 is SYDVKM in the germline V gene.

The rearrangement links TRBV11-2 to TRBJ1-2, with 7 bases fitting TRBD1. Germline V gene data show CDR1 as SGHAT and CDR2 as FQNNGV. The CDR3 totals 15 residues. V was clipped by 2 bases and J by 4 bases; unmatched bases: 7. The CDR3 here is CASSLNPQGSYGYTF. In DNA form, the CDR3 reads TGTGCCAGCAGCTTAAACCCACAGGGGAGCTATGGCTACACCTTC.

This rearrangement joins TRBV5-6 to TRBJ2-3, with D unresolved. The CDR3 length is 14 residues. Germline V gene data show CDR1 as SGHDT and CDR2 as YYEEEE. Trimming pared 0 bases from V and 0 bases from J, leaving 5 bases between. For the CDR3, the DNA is TGTGCCAGCAGCTTGGCTGTCAGCACAGATACGCAGTATTTT. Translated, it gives CASSLAVSTDTQYF.